This T cell receptor (beta chain) was found in a study of T cell responses to AZD1222 COVID-19 vaccine (dated by TCRdb to the early 2020s). Looking at the study overall: TCR sequencing was performed for 230 to 250 trial participants, of whom about 200 were given two doses of AZD1222 and approximately 25 were given two doses of MenACWY control vaccine. Trial participants were enrolled by age into subgroups of 18-55, 56-69 and 70-plus years, and approximately 150, 30 and 60 TCR-sequenced participants, respectively, were included in these subgroups. Study-wide conclusions, independent of this receptor: Conclusions about previously exposed vaccinees are limited because only a handful of AZD1222 recipients were SARS-CoV-2 seropositive at baseline. CD4 TCRs associated with the vaccine covered the entire spike protein, and the dominant responses were in regions 160-218 and 743-854. Because no day 14 peak-response samples were available, repertoires were characterized only after the peak T cell response. Reportedly, almost half of the unique spike-specific TCRs recognized epitopes lying outside the regions that are mutated in the B.1.351 and B.1.1.7 variants. In the small 56-69-year group, the increase in depth fell short of significance, most likely because of low power. Most participants were white British and females outnumbered males, and the authors suggested that clonal diversity may have been underestimated. Spike-specific TCR breadth and depth rose significantly after two AZD1222 doses compared with day 0 and with MenACWY recipients.

This clone showed up just once. Its recognized antigen is unknown. The sample holds no much larger clone one base away, and base qualities are not on file. The CDR3, from cysteine to phenylalanine, totals 13 residues. Here the CDR3 DNA is all that survives: 39 bases in frame from base 1. Between the V and J ends, shortened by 4 bases and 0 bases respectively, the junction contains 6 bases. CDR1 MRHNA and CDR2 SNTAGT are derived from the germline V gene. The CDR3 regions of human TCRbeta chains were analyzed by immunosequencing. The study's own analysis went as follows. Repertoire TCRs were checked for matches against a reference library of SARS-CoV-2-specific TCRs that had been generated using the MIRA antigen-specificity platform. Breadth meant the fraction of unique TCRs that were SARS-CoV-2-associated, whereas depth meant the fraction of total T cells that were SARS-CoV-2-associated. Each spike-specific TCR was assigned to its reactive spike region and to a CD4 or CD8 class using the MIRA data. Log10-transformed breadth and depth values were compared by one-way ANOVA with Sidak's multiple comparisons tests. TCRdb provides this immuneACCESS table in a form limited to in-frame rearrangements. Some clones are lacking; in checked studies, under half of them reflect an unresolved V gene, and why the rest are absent is not known. Clone size and V and J calls were adopted from that table, with D and trimming inferred from the DNA. The sample includes around 140,000 clones, with just over 90% observed a single time. Less than 1.3% of the sample is taken by the ten largest.

The sample's time point label, decoded: about 28 days (+/-7) after the second vaccine dose. AZD1222 recipients given second doses at about 4 weeks or at about 12 weeks were pooled, since spike-specific TCR depth and breadth were not found to differ between the two schedules. Vaccinee samples were obtained from the UK trials COV001 and COV002, which included a single-blind randomized controlled phase 2/3 trial of AZD1222 (ChAdOx1 nCoV-19) in healthy adults. For TCRbeta chain sequencing, PBMC samples from trial participants were taken at day 0 and at day 28 after the second dose. This TCR was recovered from an adult who received the AZD1222 COVID-19 vaccine. Recombination joined TRBV6-4 with TRBJ2-5; the D gene cannot be named for sure. Material: peripheral blood, obtained 28 days after the second AZD1222 dose. The DNA is as follows: TGTGCCAGCAGTGCAAACTACCAAGAGACCCAGTACTTC. It encodes CASSANYQETQYF.